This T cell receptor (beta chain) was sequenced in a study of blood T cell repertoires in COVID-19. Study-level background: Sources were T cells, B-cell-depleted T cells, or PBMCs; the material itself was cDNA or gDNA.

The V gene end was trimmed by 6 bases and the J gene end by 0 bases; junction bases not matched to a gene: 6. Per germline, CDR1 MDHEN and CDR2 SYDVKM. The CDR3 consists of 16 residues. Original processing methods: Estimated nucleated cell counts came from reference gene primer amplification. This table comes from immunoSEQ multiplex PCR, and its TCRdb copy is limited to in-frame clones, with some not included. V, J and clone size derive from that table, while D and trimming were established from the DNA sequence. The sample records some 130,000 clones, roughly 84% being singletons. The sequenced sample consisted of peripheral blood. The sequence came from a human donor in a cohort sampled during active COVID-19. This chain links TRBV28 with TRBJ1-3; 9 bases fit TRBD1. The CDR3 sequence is CASRLGTGFSGNTIYF. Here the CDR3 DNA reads TGTGCCAGCAGACTCGGGACAGGGTTCTCTGGAAACACCATATATTTT.